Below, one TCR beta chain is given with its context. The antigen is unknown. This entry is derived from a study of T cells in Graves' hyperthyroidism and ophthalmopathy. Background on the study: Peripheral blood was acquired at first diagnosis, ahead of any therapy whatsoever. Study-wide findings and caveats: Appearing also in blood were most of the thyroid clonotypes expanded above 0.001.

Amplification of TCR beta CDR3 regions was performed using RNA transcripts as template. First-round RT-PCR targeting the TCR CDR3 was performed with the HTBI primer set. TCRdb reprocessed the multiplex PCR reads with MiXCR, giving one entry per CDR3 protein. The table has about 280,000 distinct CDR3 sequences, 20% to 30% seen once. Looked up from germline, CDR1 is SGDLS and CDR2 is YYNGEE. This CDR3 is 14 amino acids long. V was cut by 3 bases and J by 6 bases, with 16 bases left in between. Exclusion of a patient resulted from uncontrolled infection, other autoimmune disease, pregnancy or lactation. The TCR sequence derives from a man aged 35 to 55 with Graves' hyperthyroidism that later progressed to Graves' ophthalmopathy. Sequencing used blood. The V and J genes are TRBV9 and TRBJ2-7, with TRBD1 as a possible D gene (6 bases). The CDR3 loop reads CASSADSRLSEQYF. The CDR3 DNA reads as TGTGCCAGCAGCGCGGACAGCCGACTAAGCGAGCAGTACTTC.